This T cell receptor (beta chain) was identified during a study of beta chain features in type 1 diabetes. TCRB transcripts that were expressed got sequenced, as all of the isolated RNA had been reverse transcribed. TCRdb's table, derived via immunoSEQ multiplex PCR, lists solely in-frame clones and lacks some. The data contain more than 550,000 clones, roughly 13% of them singletons. This clone appeared a few times. Its antigen is still unknown. General study results and limits: Shortening of TCRB CDR3s, moderate but significant, appeared in all four CD4+ subsets of Type 1 diabetes patients.

The CDR3 contains 14 residues. Trimming took 2 bases from V and 8 from J; bases not matched to a gene: 6. Germline V CDR1 and CDR2: MGHRA, YSYEKL. This TCR was sampled from a man between 18 and 35 years old with type 1 diabetes. Source material: naive CD4+ T cells from blood. The chain joins TRBV4-1 to TRBJ1-2; TRBD1 matches at 9 bases. The CDR3 DNA reads TGCGCCAGCAGCCAACCCGGGACAGGGAAAGGCTACACCTTC. This gives the protein CASSQPGTGKGYTF.